This TCR beta chain appears in the sequencing data of a study of cytomegalovirus exposure and HLA in healthy donors. Study at large: Of about 390 genotyped donors, around 86% grouped in the Caucasian-associated ancestry cluster. Study-wide findings and caveats: Per a later analysis, 15,000 to 20,000 TCR beta sequences showed association with HLA alleles at 0.05 false discovery rate. A cluster of highly shared sequence variants was likely a sequencing artifact. Earlier findings revealed that most TCR beta V segments proved productive either about 87% or about 30% of the time.

Use of 60 Vbeta and 13 Jbeta primers characterized the PCR. Method: immunoSEQ multiplex PCR; TCRdb's copy keeps in-frame clones and lacks some. This sample yields about 180,000 clones, of which roughly 77% are seen a single time; about 2.5% belongs to the top ten. With respect to this clone: Its antigen is currently unknown.

V was shortened by 1 base and J by 0 bases, with 10 bases between the two germline ends. Per the germline V gene, CDR1 is MNHEY and CDR2 is SVGAGI. This CDR3 has 15 residues. V gene TRBV6-5 combines with J gene TRBJ2-7; no firm D call. The sequence derives from a woman aged 25 to 39 in good health and CMV-seropositive. The source material was PBMCs. CDR3 bases: TGTGCCAGCAGTTACTGGCCCCGGAGCTCCTACGAGCAGTACTTC. Amino acids: CASSYWPRSSYEQYF.